Described below is a single T cell receptor (beta chain) sequence and its context. Its specificity is not known. Germline CDR1 is SEHNR and CDR2 is FQNEAQ (reference sequence). Trimming pared 3 bases from V and 6 bases from J, leaving 14 bases between. The length of the CDR3 is 14 residues. The data belong to a study of blood T cells in healthy people across ages. Each sample yielded at least 5 micrograms of PBMC total RNA. Study-wide results and caveats: Diversity of TCR beta per million T cells declined in a roughly linear way with age. Relative to aged donors, long-lived donors carried more naive CD4+ cells and displayed higher diversity. The study regarded diversity estimates from one million T cells as underestimates.

Alongside a J-beta primer mix, a sample-barcoded 5' primer served in a second PCR lasting about 7 to 11 cycles. TCRdb analysed the 5' RACE reads with MiXCR anew, one entry per CDR3 protein. The sample holds 920,000 or so distinct CDR3 sequences, more than 40% seen once. The chain has TRBV7-9 and TRBJ1-1; TRBD1 is a possible D gene (6 bases). Sequencing was done on a sample of blood. This TCR was recovered from a woman aged 55-69 years in good health. The CDR3: CASSFEGGISEAFF. The CDR3 DNA reads TGTGCCAGCAGCTTTGAGGGGGGTATTTCTGAAGCTTTCTTT.